The 25 T cell receptor beta chains below all came from one sample that was sequenced in a study of Graves' ophthalmopathy and Graves' hyperthyroidism. Amplifying from RNA transcripts, the study obtained TCR beta CDR3 regions. RT-PCR in the first round used HTBI primers; a second-round multiplex PCR followed. One entry per CDR3 protein results from TCRdb running MiXCR on the multiplex PCR reads. The table includes approximately 700,000 distinct CDR3 sequences, approximately 40% detected once. Material for sequencing was peripheral blood. The source of these receptors is an adult man with Graves' ophthalmopathy.

This clonotype was seen a single time. A read error may explain this, as a much larger clone is one base away. The rearrangement uses TRBV2 and TRBJ1-6, with 7 bases lining up with TRBD1. Germline values: CDR1 SNHLY, CDR2 FYNNEI. After removal of 8 bases from V and 11 bases from J, the junction contained 9 bases not matched to a gene. CDR3 length: 13 amino acids. As DNA, the CDR3 is TGTGCCAGCGCCCGGGACAGAAATCCACCCCTCCACTTT. Translation: CASARDRNPPLHF.

This clonotype appeared a few times. The rearrangement uses TRBV19 and TRBJ1-5, with D possibly matching TRBD1 (6 bases). This CDR3 comprises 15 residues. Trimming took off 10 bases at V and 5 bases at J, with 21 bases between the two ends. Per the germline V gene, CDR1 is LNHDA and CDR2 is SQIVND (reference sequence). The CDR3 region is CATRETQGTYQPQHF. The CDR3 DNA reads as TGTGCCACAAGAGAAACACAGGGAACTTATCAGCCCCAGCATTTT.

This clonotype was counted between two and nine times. The chain employs TRBV24-1 and TRBJ2-2; 13 bases are a match to TRBD2. The V gene's germline CDR1 is KGHDR and CDR2 SFDVKD. The CDR3 runs 20 residues. Germline trimming cut 3 bases from V and 3 bases from J; bases unmatched to any gene: 12. The CDR3 region is CATSDRAGTSGNRDTGELFF. CDR3 DNA: TGTGCCACCAGTGATCGGGCTGGGACTAGCGGGAACCGGGACACCGGGGAGCTGTTTTTT.

This chain's CDR3 is CSVADRVWQNTIYF. In DNA, the CDR3 is TGCAGCGTTGCGGACCGGGTCTGGCAGAACACCATATATTTT. The V and J genes are TRBV29-1 and TRBJ1-3; no definite D call. Germline assignment: CDR1 SQVTM and CDR2 ANQGSEA. CDR3 length equals 14 residues. V dropped 4 bases and J dropped 7 bases, with 17 bases sitting between them.

A note on this clonotype: Given a much more abundant clone one base away, this may be a read error. V and J are TRBV11-2 and TRBJ2-7; a weak D match, TRBD2 (6 bases). In germline, CDR1 is SGHAT, CDR2 FQNNGV. The CDR3 is 15 amino acids. CDR3 DNA sequence: TGTGCCAGCAGGTCGCAGGACTATTGGACCTACAAGCAGTACTTC. The encoded protein is CASRSQDYWTYKQYF. Variable domain in full (rest from reference TRBV11-2 and TRBJ2-7): EAGVAQSPRYKIIEKRQSVAFWCNPISGHATLYWYQQILGQGPKLLIQFQNNGVVDDSQLPKDRFSAERLKGVDSTLKIQPAKLEDSAVYLCASRSQDYWTYKQYFGPGTRLTVT.

This clonotype was seen at least ten times. The gene calls are TRBV19 and TRBJ2-2; 7 bases align to TRBD1. J lost 4 bases, V lost 4 bases, and 3 bases had no gene match. CDR1 is LNHDA, CDR2 SQIVND, per germline (reference sequence). CDR3 size: 14 residues. CDR3 sequence (DNA): TGTGCCAGTAGTACGGGACAGACCACCGGGGAGCTGTTTTTT. Translation: CASSTGQTTGELFF. Filled out from reference TRBV19 and TRBJ2-2, the complete variable domain reads DGGITQSPKYLFRKEGQNVTLSCEQNLNHDAMYWYRQDPGQGLRLIYYSQIVNDFQKGDIAEGYSVSREKKESFPLTVTSAQKNPTAFYLCASSTGQTTGELFFGEGSRLTVL.

This clonotype was observed many times. J is TRBJ1-1 and V is TRBV29-1; D possibly corresponds to TRBD1 (5 bases). Trimming cost V 7 bases and J 3 bases, with 6 bases left between them. This CDR3 has 10 residues. Germline CDR1 SQVTM, CDR2 ANQGSEA. CDR3 loop: CSAGDTEAFF. CDR3 in DNA: TGCAGCGCGGGGGACACTGAAGCTTTCTTT.

This clonotype was observed many times. V is TRBV15 and J is TRBJ2-7; D ambiguous. This CDR3 contains 12 residues. V lost 4 bases and J 2 bases, leaving 6 bases between the germline ends. Germline CDR1 reads LNHNV; CDR2 reads YYDKDF (reference sequence). The CDR3 DNA is TGTGCCACCAGCAAACACCCCTACGAGCAGTACTTC. The encoded protein is CATSKHPYEQYF. The whole variable domain, remainder taken from reference TRBV15 and TRBJ2-7, is DAMVIQNPRYQVTQFGKPVTLSCSQTLNHNVMYWYQQKSSQAPKLLFHYYDKDFNNEADTPDNFQSRRPNTSFCFLDIRSPGLGDTAMYLCATSKHPYEQYFGPGTRLTVT.

Ten or more counts support this clonotype. The gene calls are TRBV11-2 and TRBJ1-1; D gene uncertain. The germline gives CDR1 SGHAT, CDR2 FQNNGV. There are 13 residues in the CDR3. V was shortened by 2 bases and J by 4 bases, with 8 bases between the two germline ends. CDR3 nucleotide sequence: TGTGCCAGCAGCTTATCAAGGGCCACTGAAGCTTTCTTT. This translates into CASSLSRATEAFF.

Worth noting for this clonotype: Because the CDR3's place on the DNA is in doubt, the DNA is left out and the CDR3 is given as listed by TCRdb. This chain connects TRBV29-1 to TRBJ1-4; the listed D gene, TRBD1, was not tested against the DNA. The CDR3 contains 13 residues when both ends are counted. CDR1 is SQVTM and CDR2 is ANQGSEA in the germline V gene. CDR3 in amino acids: CSALSGAGENCFF.

This clonotype was counted between two and nine times. The J gene is TRBJ1-2, the V gene TRBV7-9; 11 bases agree with TRBD1. Germline assignment: CDR1 SEHNR and CDR2 FQNEAQ (reference sequence). The ends lost 7 bases at V and 5 bases at J; junction bases unmatched: 3. The CDR3 consists of 13 residues. CDR3 sequence reads: CASMDRGQYGYTF. CDR3 DNA: TGTGCCAGCATGGACAGGGGGCAGTATGGCTACACCTTC.

Many counts were recorded for this clonotype. V is TRBV29-1 and J is TRBJ1-2; the D gene is possibly TRBD1 (6 bases). CDR3 length: 12 residues. The germline CDR1 and CDR2 sequences are SQVTM and ANQGSEA. V dropped 2 bases and J dropped 3 bases, with 7 bases sitting between them. CDR3 DNA: TGCAGCGTTGAAAGACAGGACTATGGCTACACCTTC. It codes for CSVERQDYGYTF.

The chain uses TRBV29-1 and TRBJ1-5; D possibly corresponds to TRBD1 (6 bases). CDR1 is SQVTM and CDR2 is ANQGSEA in the germline V gene. Trimming pared 6 bases from V and 1 base from J, leaving 10 bases between. The CDR3 consists of 13 residues. CDR3 loop: CSVADRSNQPQHF. The CDR3 region has the DNA TGCAGCGTCGCCGACAGGAGCAATCAGCCCCAGCATTTT. Complete variable domain (other parts from reference TRBV29-1 and TRBJ1-5): SAVISQKPSRDICQRGTSLTIQCQVDSQVTMMFWYRQQPGQSLTLIATANQGSEATYESGFVIDKFPISRPNLTFSTLTVSNMSPEDSSIYLCSVADRSNQPQHFGDGTRLSIL.

This clonotype was counted ten times or more. The V gene is TRBV25-1, the J gene TRBJ2-2; D is possibly TRBD2 (5 bases). The germline V and J ends were trimmed by 2 bases and 7 bases, with 20 bases remaining between them. The CDR3 loop spans 17 amino acids. The V gene's germline CDR1 is MGHDK and CDR2 SYGVNS. The CDR3 DNA sequence: TGTGCCAGCAGTGAACTTCCCGGCGCTCCTCGGGGCGGGGAGCTGTTTTTT. Protein product: CASSELPGAPRGGELFF. Based on the CDR3 plus reference TRBV25-1 and TRBJ2-2, the full variable domain is EADIYQTPRYLVIGTGKKITLECSQTMGHDKMYWYQQDPGMELHLIHYSYGVNSTEKGDLSSESTVSRIRTEHFPLTLESARPSHTSQYLCASSELPGAPRGGELFFGEGSRLTVL.

The chain employs TRBV10-3 and TRBJ1-5; D not resolved. Germline V CDR1 and CDR2: ENHRY, SYGVKD. The CDR3 contains 14 residues. V gave up 5 bases and J gave up 9 bases, with 17 bases separating them. The CDR3 reads CAISYWVGGMPQHF. CDR3 DNA: TGTGCCATCAGTTACTGGGTGGGAGGGATGCCCCAGCATTTT.

About this clonotype itself: One end of the junction fails to match germline, which may point to a read error. The chain employs TRBV2 and TRBJ2-3; the D gene is possibly TRBD2 (6 bases). This CDR3 region has 16 residues. From germline, CDR1 is SNHLY and CDR2 FYNNEI. CDR3 bases: TGTGCCAGTAGTGGGGAATTTAGCGGATACACAGATACGCAGTATTTT. As protein: CASSGEFSGYTDTQYF.

CDR3 coding DNA: TGTGCCAGCAGTGGGACAGGGCGCCGTGAAAAACTGTTTTTT. It specifies CASSGTGRREKLFF. This chain connects TRBV2 to TRBJ1-4; 8 bases are shared with TRBD1. Germline V gives CDR1 SNHLY, CDR2 FYNNEI. V lost 4 bases to trimming and J lost 7 bases; unmatched junction nucleotides: 5. The CDR3 has 14 residues.

The chain uses TRBV10-2 and TRBJ1-1; D is unresolved. Germline assignment: CDR1 WSHSY and CDR2 SAAADI. The V and J ends lost 0 bases and 3 bases respectively, with 8 bases between them. The CDR3 runs to 14 residues. The CDR3 here is CASSESKWDTEAFF. CDR3 DNA sequence: TGCGCCAGCAGTGAGTCGAAGTGGGACACTGAAGCTTTCTTT.

The chain has TRBV24-1 and TRBJ2-5; D ambiguous. The germline V gene has CDR1 KGHDR and CDR2 SFDVKD. The CDR3 spans 15 residues. Trimming pared 2 bases from V and 2 bases from J, leaving 11 bases between. CDR3 in DNA: TGTGCCACCAGTGATTGGGGTTCTTTACAAGAGACCCAGTACTTC. Its translation: CATSDWGSLQETQYF.

There are a few counts of this clonotype. The CDR3 spells CASSVGTASGNTIYF. CDR3 DNA sequence: TGTGCCAGCAGCGTCGGGACAGCCTCTGGAAACACCATATATTTT. This chain uses TRBV9 with TRBJ1-3; TRBD1 matches 7 bases. Per germline, CDR1 SGDLS and CDR2 YYNGEE. J was trimmed by 0 bases and V by 2 bases; bases with no gene match: 2. The length of the CDR3 is 15 residues.

The chain links TRBV9 to TRBJ1-2; D ambiguous. V shed 5 bases and J shed 4 bases, with 18 bases lying between them. CDR3 length equals 15 residues. In germline, CDR1 is SGDLS, CDR2 YYNGEE. CDR3: CASSYSVSLGYGYTF. CDR3 DNA sequence: TGTGCCAGCAGTTACTCGGTCAGTCTCGGCTATGGCTACACCTTC.

V gene TRBV19 combines with J gene TRBJ2-2; 11 nucleotides align to TRBD2. The CDR3 contains 16 residues. Germline CDR1 LNHDA, CDR2 SQIVND (reference sequence). V shed 4 bases and J 5 bases; nucleotides not matched to a gene: 6. CDR3 DNA sequence: TGTGCCAGTAGTAAAGGACTAGCGGGTACGACCGGGGAGCTGTTTTTT. Encoded protein: CASSKGLAGTTGELFF.

The genes are TRBV25-1 and TRBJ1-2; TRBD1 might be the D (5 bases). The CDR3 is made up of 13 amino acids. Germline values: CDR1 MGHDK, CDR2 SYGVNS. Deletions cut 8 bases from V and 6 bases from J, with 16 bases between. The DNA for the CDR3 is TGTGCCAGCGTTGAATTTAGGGGACATGGCTACACCTTC. It translates to CASVEFRGHGYTF.

Concerning this clonotype itself: One base away lies a much larger clone, so this may be a sequencing read error. The gene calls are TRBV2 and TRBJ1-2, with TRBD1 matching 7 bases. The CDR3 has 14 residues. The J segment lost 2 bases and the V segment lost 6 bases, leaving 6 bases of the junction unmatched. The germline V gene has CDR1 SNHLY and CDR2 FYNNEI. CDR3: CASRERQGNYGYTF. DNA of the CDR3: TGTGCCAGCAGGGAGAGACAGGGAAACTATGGCTACACCTTC. The variable domain in full, completed from reference TRBV2 and TRBJ1-2, reads EPEVTQTPSHQVTQMGQEVILRCVPISNHLYFYWYRQILGQKVEFLVSFYNNEISEKSEIFDDQFSVERPDGSNFTLKIRSTKLEDSAMYFCASRERQGNYGYTFGSGTRLTVV.

Notes on this clonotype: The junction and the germline gene differ at one end; a read error may be behind it. The rearrangement joins TRBV7-2 to TRBJ2-5, with D uncertain. Germline loops: CDR1 SGHTA, CDR2 FQGNSA. The CDR3 is 14 residues long. The CDR3 sequence: CASSRTQIQETQYF. The CDR3 nucleotides read TGCGCCAGCAGCCGGACCCAGATACAAGAGACCCAGTACTTC. The whole variable domain, filled in from reference TRBV7-2 and TRBJ2-5, reads GAGVSQSPSNKVTEKGKDVELRCDPISGHTALYWYRQSLGQGLEFLIYFQGNSAPDKSGLPSDRFSAERTGGSVSTLTIQRTQQEDSAVYLCASSRTQIQETQYFGPGTRLLVL.